This TCR beta chain is from a study of T cell responses to AZD1222 COVID-19 vaccine. Study-level results: Among spike-specific TCRs, nearly half reportedly target unmutated variant regions.

Profiling relied on immunoSEQ multiplex PCR, and the TCRdb table lists in-frame clones only, not all of them. The sample shows 130,000 to 150,000 clones, about 93% of them seen only once. The CDR3 runs 14 residues. Trimming pared 5 bases from V and 6 bases from J, leaving 16 bases between. CDR1 is SGHTA, CDR2 FQGNSA, per germline. In its sample, this clone was seen once. Antigen: not known. This receptor was taken from an adult in good health. Sequenced here: peripheral blood, sampled on day 0 of AZD1222 vaccination. This sequence joins TRBV7-2 and TRBJ1-1; TRBD1 is a possible D gene (5 bases). The CDR3 here is CASSSGGGFPEAFF. CDR3 in DNA: TGTGCCAGCAGCAGCGGCGGGGGTTTCCCTGAAGCTTTCTTT.